One sample yielded the 14 T cell receptor beta chains listed below, sequenced in a study of identical twins. From the 5' RACE reads, TCRdb called clonotypes with MiXCR, one entry per CDR3 protein. The profile shows some 270,000 distinct CDR3 sequences, about 8.9% of them singletons. The sample was also linked to a second study, of yellow fever vaccine responses in identical twins.

Sequenced input: CD8+ T cells sorted from blood. The receptors originated from a woman younger than 35 in good health.

This clonotype has only a few counts. CDR3 sequence reads: CASSNPGRTGAETQYF. CDR3 sequence (DNA): TGTGCCAGCAGCAATCCGGGGCGGACGGGGGCCGAGACCCAGTACTTC. The chain combines TRBV5-6 with TRBJ2-5, with D tentatively TRBD1 or TRBD2 (6 bases each). The CDR3 extends over 16 amino acids. Trimming shortened V by 4 bases and J by 5 bases, and 21 bases separated the two germline ends. Germline CDR1 and CDR2: SGHDT and YYEEEE.

This chain connects TRBV6-2 or TRBV6-3 to TRBJ2-3; 14 nucleotides align to TRBD2. The CDR3 consists of 16 residues. Germline CDR1 is MNHEY and CDR2 is SVGEGT. V shed 4 bases, J shed 6 bases, and the junction held 6 bases outside the gene matches. CDR3 DNA: TGTGCCAGCAGTTCCGGGACTAGCGGGAGTTTGGATACGCAGTATTTT. Protein product: CASSSGTSGSLDTQYF.

The rearrangement links TRBV7-6 to TRBJ2-3; 7 bases are shared with TRBD2. CDR1 SGHVS and CDR2 FNYEAQ come from the germline V gene. The CDR3 consists of 16 residues. The trim removed 3 bases at V and 1 base at J, leaving 7 bases unmatched. CDR3 sequence: CASSLPPGGRTDTQYF. The CDR3 nucleotides are TGTGCCAGCAGCTTGCCTCCGGGGGGTCGCACAGATACGCAGTATTTT.

As concerns this clonotype: At one end, the junction sequence differs from germline, possibly due to a read error. The rearrangement uses TRBV7-7 and TRBJ2-2; possible D gene TRBD1, 6 bases. The CDR3 consists of 14 residues. Germline CDR1 reads SSHAT; CDR2 reads FNYEAQ (reference sequence). The CDR3 sequence: CASSFEGGTGELFF. The CDR3 nucleotides are TGTGCTAGCAGCTTCGAAGGGGGCACCGGGGAGCTGTTTTTT.

This clonotype turned up a few times. J is TRBJ1-2 and V is TRBV7-9; possibly TRBD1 for D (5 bases). Germline loops: CDR1 SEHNR, CDR2 FQNEAQ (reference sequence). The V gene lost 3 bases and the J gene lost 3 bases, with 5 bases spanning the gap. This CDR3 contains 12 residues. The DNA of the CDR3 is TGTGCCAGCAGCTTGACAGACTATGGCTACACCTTC. It codes for CASSLTDYGYTF.

The sample holds many counts of this clonotype. The chain joins TRBV7-9 to TRBJ2-1; 10 nucleotides line up with TRBD1. This CDR3 comprises 17 residues. J was trimmed by 6 bases and V by 4 bases; bases with no gene match: 12. Germline assignment: CDR1 SEHNR and CDR2 FQNEAQ (reference sequence). The CDR3 loop is CASSWGQGSPLGNEQFF. DNA for the CDR3: TGTGCCAGCAGCTGGGGACAGGGGAGCCCGCTGGGCAATGAGCAGTTCTTC.

This clonotype turned up a few times. The J gene is TRBJ2-2, the V gene TRBV4-1; 7 nucleotides agree with TRBD2. The length of the CDR3 is 15 residues. CDR1 and CDR2 from the germline V gene are MGHRA and YSYEKL. The junction had 7 bases not matched to a gene; V was cut back by 3 bases and J by 6 bases. In nucleotides, the CDR3 is TGCGCCAGCAGCCAGCGGGGGATGGATGCCGGGGAGCTGTTTTTT. It specifies CASSQRGMDAGELFF.

This clonotype was seen at least ten times. The gene calls are TRBV29-1 and TRBJ2-1; 14 bases align to TRBD2. The length of the CDR3 is 16 residues. Germline CDR1 SQVTM, CDR2 ANQGSEA. After removal of 3 bases from V and 0 bases from J, the junction contained 1 base not matched to a gene. The CDR3 spells CSVEGTSGGSYNEQFF. The CDR3 nucleotides are TGCAGCGTTGAGGGGACTAGCGGGGGCTCCTACAATGAGCAGTTCTTC.

The rearrangement uses TRBV14 and TRBJ2-2; D not resolved. Trimming removed 0 bases at V and 5 bases at J, with 7 bases between. The V gene's germline CDR1 is SGHDN and CDR2 FVKESK. The CDR3 covers 14 residues. The CDR3 coding sequence is TGTGCCAGCAGCCAAGATGGCTGGACCGGGGAGCTGTTTTTT. Its translation: CASSQDGWTGELFF. Using reference TRBV14 and TRBJ2-2 for the parts outside the CDR3, the full variable domain is EAGVTQFPSHSVIEKGQTVTLRCDPISGHDNLYWYRRVMGKEIKFLLHFVKESKQDESGMPNNRFLAERTGGTYSTLKVQPAELEDSGVYFCASSQDGWTGELFFGEGSRLTVL.

V usage is TRBV10-3 and J usage is TRBJ2-5, with D tentatively TRBD2 (5 bases). Trimming cost V 10 bases and J 1 base, with 13 bases left between them. In germline, CDR1 is ENHRY, CDR2 SYGVKD. This CDR3 region has 13 residues. The DNA for the CDR3 is TGTGCCACTAAAGCGGAGCTCCAAGAGACCCAGTACTTC. This encodes CATKAELQETQYF.

The V and J genes are TRBV3-1 and TRBJ2-1; 9 bases are a match to TRBD1. Germline CDR1 reads LGHDT; CDR2 reads YNNKEL (reference sequence). The V segment lost 1 base and the J segment 6 bases; nucleotides outside the gene matches: 13. The CDR3 runs 18 residues. CDR3 in amino acids: CASSQAYNRQGGSNEQFF. The CDR3 nucleotides are TGTGCCAGCAGCCAAGCCTACAACAGACAGGGGGGGAGCAATGAGCAGTTCTTC.

The gene calls are TRBV28 and TRBJ1-5; D unclear. The CDR3 has 12 residues. The V gene's germline CDR1 is MDHEN and CDR2 SYDVKM. V was shortened by 7 bases and J by 5 bases, with 9 bases between the two germline ends. The CDR3 loop is CASTPGYQPQHF. CDR3 in DNA: TGTGCCAGCACTCCAGGCTATCAGCCCCAGCATTTT.

This clonotype was detected a few times. The chain joins TRBV7-3 to TRBJ2-7, with D maybe TRBD1 (5 bases). The CDR3 runs to 13 residues. Germline V gene lookup returns CDR1 SGHTA and CDR2 FQGTGA. The ends were cut back, 5 bases at V and 4 bases at J, with 12 bases in the middle. This CDR3 is CASSIYQGYEQYF. In DNA form, the CDR3 reads TGTGCCAGCAGCATCTACCAGGGTTACGAGCAGTACTTC.

The chain combines TRBV3-1 with TRBJ2-3; 7 bases line up with TRBD2. J lost 2 bases, V lost 1 base, and 15 bases had no gene match. The germline V gene has CDR1 LGHDT and CDR2 YNNKEL (reference sequence). The CDR3 has 19 amino acids. CDR3 region: CASSQGWGPEERDTDTQYF. In DNA, the CDR3 is TGTGCCAGCAGCCAAGGGTGGGGCCCGGAGGAGCGGGACACAGATACGCAGTATTTT.